The 15 T cell receptor beta chains reported below all come from one sample, sequenced in a study of tumor-infiltrating lymphocytes in oesophageal squamous cell carcinoma. MiXCR was run by TCRdb on the PCR reads, yielding one entry per CDR3 protein. The sample holds 15,000 to 20,000 distinct CDR3 sequences; about 53% are singletons and the top ten take around 15%. The sample taken for sequencing was esophageal tumor tissue. The receptors come from a male donor with esophageal squamous cell carcinoma.

The chain joins TRBV28 to TRBJ1-5; D gene ambiguous. Deletions cut 1 base from V and 0 bases from J, with 7 bases between. Germline CDR1 MDHEN, CDR2 SYDVKM. The CDR3 has 15 amino acids. The DNA of the CDR3 is TGTGCCAGCAGTTTATCATACCTTAGCAATCAGCCCCAGCATTTT. Its translation: CASSLSYLSNQPQHF.

The J gene is TRBJ2-1, the V gene TRBV7-2, with D uncertain. The assigned J gene may be wrong: the sequence end matches TRBJ2-7 better. Germline V CDR1 and CDR2: SGHTA, FQGNSA. The CDR3 sequence is 16 residues long. The CDR3 protein is CASSLENTVRYNEQYF. As DNA, the CDR3 is TGTGCCAGCAGCTTAGAGAACACAGTAAGGTACAATGAGCAGTACTTC.

The rearrangement links TRBV7-8 to TRBJ2-5, with a possible D match to TRBD1 (5 bases). The DNA end lines up better with TRBJ2-7; the J call may be wrong. The CDR3 runs to 15 residues. CDR1 SGHVS and CDR2 FQNEAQ come from the germline V gene. The DNA of the CDR3 is TGTGCCAGCAGCTTGTATGCCCAGGGTAACTACGAGCAGTACTTC. Translated: CASSLYAQGNYEQYF.

This clonotype rates as medium-sized (0.01 to 0.1%). J is TRBJ2-1 and V is TRBV7-8; no firm D call. This CDR3 spans 12 amino acids. Trimming pared 4 bases from V and 8 bases from J, leaving 9 bases between. Germline CDR1 and CDR2: SGHVS and FQNEAQ. The CDR3: CASSYTRDEQFF. The CDR3 bases are TGTGCCAGCAGCTATACCCGGGATGAGCAGTTCTTC. The full variable domain, completed using reference TRBV7-8 and TRBJ2-1, is GAGVSQSPRYKVAKRGQDVALRCDPISGHVSLFWYQQALGQGPEFLTYFQNEAQLDKSGLPSDRFFAERPEGSVSTLKIQRTQQEDSAVYLCASSYTRDEQFFGPGTRLTVL.

In nucleotides, the CDR3 is TGTGCCAGCAGTGAAAGAAGTTTTGAAGCTTTCTTT. The encoded protein is CASSERSFEAFF. The chain carries TRBV6-1 and TRBJ1-1; D gene unclear. Trimming pared 2 bases from V and 7 bases from J, leaving 8 bases between. CDR3 length: 12 residues. Germline CDR1 is MNHNS and CDR2 is SASEGT.

This clonotype has a single count. The chain couples TRBV6-2 or TRBV6-3 to TRBJ2-3; 15 bases match TRBD2. Germline assignment: CDR1 MNHEY and CDR2 SVGEGT. Losses at the gene ends were 8 bases for V and 6 bases for J; bases not matched to a gene: 9. This CDR3 region has 16 residues. The CDR3 nucleotides are TGTGCCAGCGGGACTAGCGGGGGGTTTGGATCGGATACGCAGTATTTT. Its translation is CASGTSGGFGSDTQYF.

This clonotype occurred many times. The chain combines TRBV7-8 with TRBJ2-7; 8 bases align to TRBD1. The length of the CDR3 is 15 residues. V shed 6 bases and J 7 bases; nucleotides not matched to a gene: 14. Germline lookup yields CDR1 SGHVS and CDR2 FQNEAQ. The CDR3 is CASRVGQGAWNEQYF. The CDR3 bases are TGTGCCAGCAGGGTGGGGCAGGGGGCATGGAATGAGCAGTACTTC.

At least ten counts were recorded for this clonotype. This chain connects TRBV5-4 to TRBJ1-1, with 9 bases matching TRBD1. The trim removed 2 bases at V and 0 bases at J, leaving 2 bases unmatched. There are 15 residues in the CDR3. Germline CDR1 SGHNT, CDR2 YYREEE (reference sequence). CDR3 sequence (DNA): TGTGCCAGCAGCTTTAGACAGGGGGTGAACACTGAAGCTTTCTTT. This encodes CASSFRQGVNTEAFF.

This chain uses TRBV11-2 with TRBJ2-5, with 14 positions matching TRBD2. The V and J ends lost 5 bases and 2 bases, in that order; junction bases with no gene match: 10. CDR1 SGHAT and CDR2 FQNNGV come from the germline V gene. This CDR3 spans 18 amino acids. DNA for the CDR3: TGTGCCAGCAGCCAACCCTTTGGGACTAGCGGGGGTCAAGAGACCCAGTACTTC. It is translated as CASSQPFGTSGGQETQYF. Full variable domain (rest looked up from reference TRBV11-2 and TRBJ2-5): EAGVAQSPRYKIIEKRQSVAFWCNPISGHATLYWYQQILGQGPKLLIQFQNNGVVDDSQLPKDRFSAERLKGVDSTLKIQPAKLEDSAVYLCASSQPFGTSGGQETQYFGPGTRLLVL.

DNA for the CDR3: TGTGCCAGCAGCTTCAGGGGGCAGGGCGGGGAGCTGTTTTTT. Residues: CASSFRGQGGELFF. This chain links TRBV7-3 with TRBJ2-2, with TRBD1 matching 8 bases. V was clipped by 3 bases and J by 7 bases; unmatched bases: 4. The CDR3 has 14 amino acids. Looked up from germline, CDR1 is SGHTA and CDR2 is FQGTGA.

Many counts were recorded for this clonotype. The chain uses TRBV5-1 and TRBJ2-2; D ambiguous. Germline assignment: CDR1 SGHRS and CDR2 YFSETQ. V lost 0 bases and J 1 base, leaving 7 bases between the germline ends. The CDR3 loop spans 15 amino acids. The CDR3 region is CASSLVGLNTGELFF. DNA of the CDR3: TGCGCCAGCAGCTTGGTAGGCTTGAACACCGGGGAGCTGTTTTTT.

V and J are TRBV11-2 and TRBJ2-1, with TRBD2 matching 15 bases. Germline trimming cut 1 base from V and 4 bases from J; bases unmatched to any gene: 2. Germline loops: CDR1 SGHAT, CDR2 FQNNGV. The CDR3 is 17 residues long. The CDR3 region has the DNA TGTGCCAGCAGCTTAGGGACTAGCGGGAGGGATTACAATGAGCAGTTCTTC. Its translation: CASSLGTSGRDYNEQFF.

This clonotype was recorded many times. The V gene is TRBV18, the J gene TRBJ2-3; D is uncertain. This CDR3 contains 14 residues. V gave up 2 bases and J gave up 0 bases, with 6 bases separating them. Germline CDR1 is KGHSH and CDR2 is LQKENI. CDR3 coding DNA: TGTGCCAGCTCACCAGGGTCAAGCACAGATACGCAGTATTTT. It is translated as CASSPGSSTDTQYF.

This clonotype was recorded at least ten times. The chain carries TRBV10-3 and TRBJ1-1; 7 bases match TRBD1. The CDR3 sequence is 15 residues long. Per germline, CDR1 ENHRY and CDR2 SYGVKD. V lost 4 bases to trimming and J lost 7 bases; unmatched junction nucleotides: 12. DNA for the CDR3: TGTGCCATCAGTGGTCGAGGGGGCACAATGGATGAAGCTTTCTTT. Protein sequence: CAISGRGGTMDEAFF.

This clonotype was detected a few times. The V and J genes are TRBV7-2 and TRBJ2-3, with 10 nucleotides matching TRBD2. The last part of the DNA fits TRBJ2-5 better; the J call may be wrong. Germline CDR1 SGHTA, CDR2 FQGNSA. The CDR3 runs to 14 residues. In DNA form, the CDR3 reads TGTGCCAGCAGCTTAACTAGCGGGGAGGAGACCCAGTACTTC. It is translated as CASSLTSGEETQYF.